The rows below give T cell receptor beta chains drawn from one sample of a study of T-cell reconstitution after alpha-beta-depleted transplantation in children. TCRdb redid the calling of the PCR reads with MiXCR, one entry per CDR3 protein. The table shows about 400,000 distinct CDR3 sequences, with around 21% occurring only once. The specimen was PBMCs from the stem cell graft donor, collected from the stem cell graft. These receptors were collected from a human donor who donated a stem cell graft to a child with acute myeloid leukemia. Both conserved end residues are part of each CDR3. D genes are given only for firm matches. Clone size is given for some rows only: seen once, a few or many times, or a class if the clone is expanded.

cdr3_nt: TGCGCCAGCAGCCAGGTCTTGGGGTCGAACACCGGGGAGCTGTTTTTT
cdr3_aa: CASSQVLGSNTGELFF
v_call: TRBV4-3
d_call: .
j_call: TRBJ2-2
clone_size: .

cdr3_nt: TGTGCCAGCCATGAGGTTATCACCGGGGAGCTGTTTTTT
cdr3_aa: CASHEVITGELFF
v_call: TRBV12-3/TRBV12-4
d_call: .
j_call: TRBJ2-2
clone_size: many

cdr3_nt: TGTGCCAGCAGCTTAAAAGGGTTGGGTAGGACTAGCGGAGACTACAATGAGCAGTTCTTC
cdr3_aa: CASSLKGLGRTSGDYNEQFF
v_call: TRBV7-3
d_call: TRBD2
j_call: TRBJ2-1
clone_size: once

cdr3_nt: TGTGCCAGCAGGTTGCCGGGACTAGCAGATACGCAGTATTTT
cdr3_aa: CASRLPGLADTQYF
v_call: TRBV6-1
d_call: TRBD2
j_call: TRBJ2-3
clone_size: few

cdr3_nt: TGTGCCAGCAGCTCACAGGGGGCCACGAAGACCCAGTACTTC
cdr3_aa: CASSSQGATKTQYF
v_call: TRBV7-9
d_call: TRBD1
j_call: TRBJ2-5
clone_size: .

cdr3_nt: TGTGCCAGCAGTCCCAAACTGGTAAGAAGCGGGGCCTACAATGAGCAGTTCTTC
cdr3_aa: CASSPKLVRSGAYNEQFF
v_call: TRBV6-4
d_call: TRBD2
j_call: TRBJ2-1
clone_size: many

cdr3_nt: TGTGCCAGCAATAGGGGCTCTGGCTACACCTTC
cdr3_aa: CASNRGSGYTF
v_call: TRBV21-1
d_call: .
j_call: TRBJ1-2
clone_size: .

cdr3_nt: TGCGCCAGCAGCTTGGGTTCGTGGGACAGGCCCCCATTC
cdr3_aa: CASSLGSWDRPPF
v_call: TRBV5-1
d_call: TRBD1
j_call: TRBJ2-7
clone_size: many

cdr3_nt: TGTGCCAGCAGCTTAGGGCAGGGTGCCACCGGGGAGCTGTTTTTT
cdr3_aa: CASSLGQGATGELFF
v_call: TRBV7-9
d_call: .
j_call: TRBJ2-2
clone_size: few

cdr3_nt: TGTGCCACCAGCGACCGGAGCGCTAGCACAGATACGCAGTATTTT
cdr3_aa: CATSDRSASTDTQYF
v_call: TRBV24-1
d_call: .
j_call: TRBJ2-3
clone_size: .

cdr3_nt: TGTGCCAGCAGTCCGTCGACAGGGAACACTGAAGCTTTCTTT
cdr3_aa: CASSPSTGNTEAFF
v_call: TRBV12-3/TRBV12-4
d_call: .
j_call: TRBJ1-1
clone_size: .

cdr3_nt: TGTGCCAGCAGTCCAAGCCCTATAGACAGCTCCTACGAGCAGTACTTC
cdr3_aa: CASSPSPIDSSYEQYF
v_call: TRBV27
d_call: .
j_call: TRBJ2-7
clone_size: few

cdr3_nt: TGTGCCAGCAGCCAAGTGACAGGGCCCTACAATGAGCAGTTCTTC
cdr3_aa: CASSQVTGPYNEQFF
v_call: TRBV3-1
d_call: TRBD1
j_call: TRBJ2-1
clone_size: .

cdr3_nt: TGCGCCAGCTCGAGGACAGGGACCACCCAAGAGACCCAGTACTTC
cdr3_aa: CASSRTGTTQETQYF
v_call: TRBV5-1
d_call: TRBD1
j_call: TRBJ2-5
clone_size: .

cdr3_nt: TGCAGCGTTGGGGGCTACAATGAGCAGTTCTTC
cdr3_aa: CSVGGYNEQFF
v_call: TRBV29-1
d_call: .
j_call: TRBJ2-1
clone_size: many

cdr3_nt: TGTGCCAGCAGTGAGCGGGAGGGCCGCGGCCCAGATACGCAGTATTTT
cdr3_aa: CASSEREGRGPDTQYF
v_call: TRBV6-1
d_call: TRBD2
j_call: TRBJ2-3
clone_size: many

cdr3_nt: TGCAGCGTTGAAGAAAGGACAGGGAATCAAGAGACCCAGTACTTC
cdr3_aa: CSVEERTGNQETQYF
v_call: TRBV29-1
d_call: TRBD1
j_call: TRBJ2-5
clone_size: .

cdr3_nt: TGCAGTGCTAGAGAGACTACGTTGGCTCTGCGGCGGGAGACCCAGTACTTC
cdr3_aa: CSARETTLALRRETQYF
v_call: TRBV20-1
d_call: .
j_call: TRBJ2-5
clone_size: .

cdr3_nt: TGCAGTGCTAGAGGTCAGGGGGTAAAGGGGGAGACCCAGTACTTC
cdr3_aa: CSARGQGVKGETQYF
v_call: TRBV20-1
d_call: TRBD1
j_call: TRBJ2-5
clone_size: few